Given below is one TCR beta chain in context. The data were obtained in a study of Tregs in tolerant kidney transplant recipients. Related graft donors supplied nonmyeloablative bone marrow transplants, and mixed chimerism was transient. Data came from immunoSEQ multiplex PCR; TCRdb stores just in-frame clones and leaves some out. The top ten clones hold 3.8% of a sample with about 64,000 clones, 70% to 90% of them seen once. Germline V gives CDR1 MNHEY, CDR2 SMNVEV (reference sequence). This CDR3 is built from 13 residues. Losses at the gene ends were 6 bases for V and 6 bases for J; bases not matched to a gene: 4.

This sequence originates from a human patient who received a combined kidney and bone marrow transplant. Some T cells here may be from the graft donor. The chain recombines TRBV27 with TRBJ2-7; 11 bases are a match to TRBD2. Here the sequenced sample was CD4+ T cells from blood (PBMCs), taken 6 months after the transplant. CDR3 region: CASRLSGRAEQYF. CDR3 in DNA: TGTGCCAGCAGACTTAGCGGGAGGGCCGAGCAGTACTTC.